This TCR beta chain was captured in a study of T cell responses to AZD1222 COVID-19 vaccine. A word on this clone: Its antigen is unidentified.

The study's findings and limits: Variant regions that are unmutated are reportedly the target of nearly half of spike-specific TCRs. There were vaccine-associated CD4 TCRs across spike, dominant at 160-218 and 743-854. Donors, mostly white British, included more females; clonal diversity was possibly underestimated.

Sequenced by immunoSEQ multiplex PCR; TCRdb stores in-frame clones only, minus some. The repertoire holds some 120,000 clones, with 88% as singletons. The germline V and J ends were trimmed by 4 bases and 4 bases, with 11 bases remaining between them. Germline CDR1 reads LGHDT; CDR2 reads YNNKEL (reference sequence). This CDR3 is 14 amino acids long. This sequence was found in an adult in good health. This chain connects TRBV3-1 (or the pseudogene TRBV3-2) to TRBJ1-3; D call uncertain. Sequenced here: peripheral blood, sampled on day 0 of MenACWY control vaccination. The CDR3 region has the DNA TGTGCCAGCAGCCGGCACAACGGAGGAAACACCATATATTTT. Amino acid sequence: CASSRHNGGNTIYF.